This T cell receptor (beta chain) was identified in a study of long-term antiretroviral therapy in people with HIV. To note about this clone: Its antigen is not identified.

Study-wide results and limits: Repertoires from HIV showed CDR3 length ranges narrower than those of controls.

Sequencing relied on immunoSEQ assay v3.0, run at survey level. Measured with immunoSEQ multiplex PCR; TCRdb has only the in-frame clones, and not every one. The profile covers about 28,000 clones, with over 90% appearing a single time and around 3.1% taken by the ten largest. V was pared by 2 bases and J by 0 bases, with 8 bases between. CDR1 KGHSH and CDR2 LQKENI come from the germline V gene. There are 14 residues in the CDR3. The sample here was unsorted PBMCs, taken 5.3 years after starting antiretroviral therapy. The sequence came from a man between 45 and 60 years old with HIV. The chain is built from TRBV18 and TRBJ2-7; D gene ambiguous. The CDR3 DNA sequence: TGTGCCAGCTCACCAACTGCCAGCTCCTACGAGCAGTACTTC. It specifies CASSPTASSYEQYF.